The clone carrying this TCR beta chain has a single count. Its antigen is not identified. J lost 5 bases, V lost 6 bases, and 19 bases had no gene match. CDR3 length: 19 amino acids. Germline V gene lookup returns CDR1 SNHLY and CDR2 FYNNEI. The record originates from a study of PD-1 blockade in classical Hodgkin lymphoma. Findings and caveats of the study: As was reported, newly diagnosed patients showed lower baseline TCR diversity than healthy donors did.

Every single patient, without exception, relapsed after autologous stem cell transplantation, and brentuximab vedotin exposure varied. Data came from immunoSEQ multiplex PCR; TCRdb stores just in-frame clones and leaves some out. This table has some 100,000 clones, roughly 90% appearing once. The chain carries TRBV2 and TRBJ2-1, with 10 bases fitting TRBD2. The clonotype was recovered from a human donor with classical Hodgkin lymphoma. Sequences were derived from peripheral blood mononuclear cells (PBMCs), sampled before the second cycle of nivolumab. For the CDR3, the DNA is TGTGCCAGCAGATACTCGGGGATAGCGGGGGGATCGCGGAACAATGAGCAGTTCTTC. Protein: CASRYSGIAGGSRNNEQFF.